This T cell receptor (beta chain) was sequenced during a study of glioma-infiltrating T cells after dendritic cell vaccination. Data came from immunoSEQ multiplex PCR; TCRdb stores just in-frame clones and leaves some out. The sample records roughly 100,000 clones, roughly 80% being singletons. V lost 5 bases to trimming and J lost 11 bases; unmatched junction nucleotides: 11. Per germline, CDR1 WNHNN and CDR2 SYGVQD (reference sequence). The CDR3 contains 15 residues. This clone has a single count. Material: blood, obtained before dendritic cell vaccination. J is TRBJ2-5 and V is TRBV10-1; 13 bases agree with TRBD2. The source is a human donor with glioblastoma. The CDR3 spells CASSSRTSGGREQYF. CDR3 in DNA: TGCGCCAGCAGTTCCCGGACTAGCGGGGGAAGGGAGCAGTACTTC.